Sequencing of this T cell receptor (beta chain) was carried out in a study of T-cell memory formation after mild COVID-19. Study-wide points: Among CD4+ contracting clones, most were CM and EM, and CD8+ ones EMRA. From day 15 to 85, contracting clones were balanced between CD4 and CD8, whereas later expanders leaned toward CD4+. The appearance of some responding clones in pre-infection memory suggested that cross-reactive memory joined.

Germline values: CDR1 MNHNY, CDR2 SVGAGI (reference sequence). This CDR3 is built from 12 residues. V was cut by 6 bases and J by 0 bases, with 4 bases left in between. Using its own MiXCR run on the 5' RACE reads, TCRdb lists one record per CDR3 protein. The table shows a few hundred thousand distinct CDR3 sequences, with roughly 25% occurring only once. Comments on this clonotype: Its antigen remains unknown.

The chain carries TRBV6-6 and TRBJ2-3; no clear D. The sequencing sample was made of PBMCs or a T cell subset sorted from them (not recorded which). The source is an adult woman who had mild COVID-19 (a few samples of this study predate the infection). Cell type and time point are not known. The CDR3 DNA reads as TGTGCCAGCAGGGGGAGCACAGATACGCAGTATTTT. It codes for CASRGSTDTQYF.